Following are 6 T cell receptor beta chains from one sample sequenced in a study of TIL therapy for anti-PD-1-resistant metastatic lung cancer. The libraries were made with immunoSEQ v3. The protocol was immunoSEQ multiplex PCR, while the TCRdb copy is restricted to in-frame clones and leaves out a portion. The profile shows 12,000 or so clones, nearly 80% of them singletons. Sample time point: pre-treatment sample, taken before nivolumab and TIL therapy. The sample was blood, taken at baseline. Source of these receptors: a person aged 25 to 85 with non-small cell lung cancer.

The rearrangement links TRBV11-2 to TRBJ2-7; TRBD2 is a possible D gene (6 bases). CDR3 length equals 11 residues. Germline V CDR1 and CDR2: SGHAT, FQNNGV. The V gene lost 3 bases and the J gene lost 7 bases, with 7 bases spanning the gap. The CDR3 nucleotides are TGTGCCAGCAGCTTCGGGGGAGAGCAGTACTTC. It specifies CASSFGGEQYF.

This rearrangement joins TRBV5-1 to TRBJ1-1; 7 nucleotides line up with TRBD1. The CDR3 has 16 amino acids. CDR1 and CDR2 from the germline V gene are SGHRS and YFSETQ. The V and J ends lost 4 bases and 2 bases, in that order; junction bases with no gene match: 11. In DNA, the CDR3 is TGCGCCAGCAGCCTACCCCTCGGACAGGCTAACACTGAAGCTTTCTTT. Its translation is CASSLPLGQANTEAFF. The whole variable domain, remainder taken from reference TRBV5-1 and TRBJ1-1, is KAGVTQTPRYLIKTRGQQVTLSCSPISGHRSVSWYQQTPGQGLQFLFEYFSETQRNKGNFPGRFSGRQFSNSRSEMNVSTLELGDSALYLCASSLPLGQANTEAFFGQGTRLTVV.

The rearrangement links TRBV7-9 to TRBJ1-1, with a tentative D call TRBD1 (6 bases). The CDR3 sequence is 14 residues long. From germline, CDR1 is SEHNR and CDR2 FQNEAQ (reference sequence). Between the trimmed V and J ends, which lost 2 bases and 4 bases, there was a span of 11 bases. Here the CDR3 DNA reads TGTGCCAGCAGCTTAAAAGGGGGGGGCACTGAAGCTTTCTTT. It specifies CASSLKGGGTEAFF.

This chain uses TRBV29-1 with TRBJ2-1; D gene ambiguous. V was trimmed by 1 base and J by 6 bases, leaving 7 bases between them. The CDR3 has 12 amino acids. Germline V gives CDR1 SQVTM, CDR2 ANQGSEA. CDR3 nucleotides: TGCAGCGTTGAAGGTAGAGCCAATGAGCAGTTCTTC. Translating gives CSVEGRANEQFF.

The chain couples TRBV2 to TRBJ1-5; TRBD1 matches 11 bases. From germline, CDR1 is SNHLY and CDR2 FYNNEI. The CDR3 has 14 residues. With V trimmed by 6 bases and J by 6 bases, 4 bases remained unmatched. This CDR3 is CASSSGQGAQPQHF. The CDR3 DNA is TGTGCCAGCAGCTCCGGACAGGGGGCTCAGCCCCAGCATTTT.

Only a few counts were recorded for this clone. V is TRBV5-1 and J is TRBJ2-3, with a weak D call TRBD2 (5 bases). Germline V lookup: CDR1 SGHRS, CDR2 YFSETQ. The CDR3 is 15 residues long. Deletions cut 0 bases from V and 4 bases from J, with 12 bases between. In DNA, the CDR3 is TGCGCCAGCAGCTTGGACCTAGCTGGCGCAGATACGCAGTATTTT. It is translated as CASSLDLAGADTQYF.